The 10 T cell receptor beta chains presented below share a single source sample, sequenced in a study of shared clonotypes between healthy human individuals. Sequencing used immunoSEQ multiplex PCR; TCRdb keeps in-frame clones, though not all of them. The data show roughly 2,500,000 clones, more than 85% seen once. What was sequenced was naive CD4+ T cells from PBMCs. As for subset: CD45RA+ positively selected. The receptor source for this set is a man aged 18-30 years in good health. Some clones in this sample may be carry-over from other donors' samples.

V gene TRBV6-1 combines with J gene TRBJ1-4; D uncertain. The germline CDR1 and CDR2 sequences are MNHNS and SASEGT. The ends were cut back, 1 base at V and 3 bases at J, with 12 bases in the middle. The CDR3 totals 16 residues. The CDR3 here is CASSEGPGRSNEKLFF. DNA for the CDR3: TGTGCCAGCAGTGAAGGTCCGGGCCGATCTAATGAAAAACTGTTTTTT.

The chain is built from TRBV7-9 and TRBJ2-3; unclear D gene. V lost 2 bases and J 4 bases, leaving 13 bases between the germline ends. CDR1 and CDR2 from the germline V gene are SEHNR and FQNEAQ (reference sequence). The CDR3 length is 15 residues. CDR3 DNA sequence: TGTGCCAGCAGCTTACGAGGCAGGTGGCCAGATACGCAGTATTTT. Amino acids: CASSLRGRWPDTQYF.

The CDR3 sequence is CASSPSHYEQYF. In DNA form, the CDR3 reads TGTGCCAGCAGCCCCTCACACTACGAGCAGTACTTC. V is TRBV6-6 and J is TRBJ2-7, with D unclear. The V end lost 6 bases, the J end lost 3 bases, and 9 bases lay between the germline ends. The length of the CDR3 is 12 residues. The germline CDR1 and CDR2 sequences are MNHNY and SVGAGI (reference sequence).

This clone was counted a single time. The chain joins TRBV11-1 to TRBJ1-1, with 9 bases aligning to TRBD1. This CDR3 is built from 19 residues. The germline gives CDR1 SGHAT, CDR2 FQDESV (reference sequence). The V segment lost 4 bases and the J segment 4 bases; nucleotides outside the gene matches: 19. CDR3 in DNA: TGTGCCAGCAGCTCGATAGCGGACAGGGGACTTCGTTGGGGCACTGAAGCTTTCTTT. Its protein is CASSSIADRGLRWGTEAFF.

The count of this clone is one. The CDR3 spells CASSWVRGRGTDTQYF. The CDR3 nucleotides are TGTGCCAGCAGTTGGGTAAGAGGGAGGGGCACAGATACGCAGTATTTT. The genes are TRBV27 and TRBJ2-3; 7 nucleotides agree with TRBD2. V lost 4 bases, J lost 1 base, and 8 bases stayed unmatched. Germline CDR1 is MNHEY and CDR2 is SMNVEV (reference sequence). CDR3 length: 16 amino acids.

This clone was detected only a few times. The gene calls are TRBV7-2 and TRBJ1-2; the D gene is possibly TRBD1 (6 bases). From germline, CDR1 is SGHTA and CDR2 FQGNSA. Trimming shortened V by 5 bases and J by 3 bases, and 16 bases separated the two germline ends. The CDR3 has 15 residues. The CDR3 protein is CASSTKTGAYYGYTF. DNA of the CDR3: TGTGCCAGCAGCACAAAGACAGGCGCCTACTATGGCTACACCTTC.

The genes are TRBV5-1 and TRBJ2-3, with D unclear. The V end lost 0 bases, the J end lost 8 bases, and 19 bases lay between the germline ends. Germline V lookup: CDR1 SGHRS, CDR2 YFSETQ. CDR3 size: 16 residues. As DNA, the CDR3 is TGCGCCAGCAGCTTGGTTCGTCTGATTCATGGGGTTACGCAGTATTTT. Protein product: CASSLVRLIHGVTQYF.

Remarks on this clone: Other nucleotide sequences in the sample specify the same CDR3. This chain connects TRBV7-2 to TRBJ2-1, with 11 bases matching TRBD2. Trimming cost V 5 bases and J 7 bases; bases outside gene matches: 4. This CDR3 is 14 amino acids long. Per the germline V gene, CDR1 is SGHTA and CDR2 is FQGNSA. DNA for the CDR3: TGTGCCAGCAGCCCTCCTAGCGGGAGGAATGAGCAGTTCTTC. It yields the protein CASSPPSGRNEQFF. Using reference TRBV7-2 and TRBJ2-1 for the parts outside the CDR3, the full variable domain is GAGVSQSPSNKVTEKGKDVELRCDPISGHTALYWYRQSLGQGLEFLIYFQGNSAPDKSGLPSDRFSAERTGGSVSTLTIQRTQQEDSAVYLCASSPPSGRNEQFFGPGTRLTVL.

This clone appeared a single time. The chain employs TRBV7-9 and TRBJ2-5; D is perhaps TRBD2 (5 bases). The CDR3 extends over 17 amino acids. V lost 1 base and J 4 bases, leaving 19 bases between the germline ends. Germline V CDR1 and CDR2: SEHNR, FQNEAQ (reference sequence). The CDR3 is CASSLGVGPRGIETQYF. CDR3 in DNA: TGTGCCAGCAGCTTAGGTGTTGGGCCTCGGGGTATAGAGACCCAGTACTTC.

The chain is built from TRBV13 and TRBJ2-7; tentatively, D is TRBD1 or TRBD2 (5 bases each). Trimming took off 2 bases at V and 6 bases at J, with 11 bases between the two ends. This CDR3 contains 13 residues. Per germline, CDR1 PRHDT and CDR2 FYEKMQ (reference sequence). DNA for the CDR3: TGTGCCAGCAGCTTAATGGGGACGGGCGAGCAGTACTTC. Translated: CASSLMGTGEQYF.